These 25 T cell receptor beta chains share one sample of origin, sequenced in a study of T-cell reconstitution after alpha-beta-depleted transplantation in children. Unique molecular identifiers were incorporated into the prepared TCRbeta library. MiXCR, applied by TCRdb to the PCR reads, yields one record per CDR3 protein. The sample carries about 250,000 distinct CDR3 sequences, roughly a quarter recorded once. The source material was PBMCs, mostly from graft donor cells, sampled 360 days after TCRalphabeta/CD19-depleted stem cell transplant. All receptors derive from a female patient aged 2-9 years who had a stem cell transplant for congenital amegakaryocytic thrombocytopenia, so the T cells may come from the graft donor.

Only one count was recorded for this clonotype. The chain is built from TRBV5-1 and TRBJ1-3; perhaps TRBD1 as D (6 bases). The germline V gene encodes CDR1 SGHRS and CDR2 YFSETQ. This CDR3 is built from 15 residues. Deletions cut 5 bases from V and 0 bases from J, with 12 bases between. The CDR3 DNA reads TGCGCCAGCAGACTTCAGGGGCGCTCTGGAAACACCATATATTTT. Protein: CASRLQGRSGNTIYF.

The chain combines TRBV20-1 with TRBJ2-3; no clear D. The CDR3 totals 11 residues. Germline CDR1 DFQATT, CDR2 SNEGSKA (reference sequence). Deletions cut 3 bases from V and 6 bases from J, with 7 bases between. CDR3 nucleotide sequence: TGCAGTGCTAGTCTGGTGGATACGCAGTATTTT. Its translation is CSASLVDTQYF.

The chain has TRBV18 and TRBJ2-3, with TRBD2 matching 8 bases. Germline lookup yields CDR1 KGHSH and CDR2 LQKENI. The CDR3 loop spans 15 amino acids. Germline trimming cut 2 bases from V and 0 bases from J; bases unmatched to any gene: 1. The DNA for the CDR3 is TGTGCCAGCTCACCAATAGCGGGGAGCACAGATACGCAGTATTTT. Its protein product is CASSPIAGSTDTQYF.

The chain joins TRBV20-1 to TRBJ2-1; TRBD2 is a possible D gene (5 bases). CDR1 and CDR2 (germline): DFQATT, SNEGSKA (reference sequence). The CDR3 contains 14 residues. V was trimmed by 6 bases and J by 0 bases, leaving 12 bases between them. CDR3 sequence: CSAQGLSSYNEQFF. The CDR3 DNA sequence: TGCAGTGCCCAAGGACTGAGCTCCTACAATGAGCAGTTCTTC.

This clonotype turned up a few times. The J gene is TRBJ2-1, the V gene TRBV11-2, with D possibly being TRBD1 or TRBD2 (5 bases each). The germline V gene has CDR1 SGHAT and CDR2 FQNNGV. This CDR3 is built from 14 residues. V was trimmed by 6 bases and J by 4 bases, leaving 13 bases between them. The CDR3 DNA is TGTGCCAGCAGGTATCCGGGGCGGTACAATGAGCAGTTCTTC. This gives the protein CASRYPGRYNEQFF. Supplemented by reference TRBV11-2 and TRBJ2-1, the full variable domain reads EAGVAQSPRYKIIEKRQSVAFWCNPISGHATLYWYQQILGQGPKLLIQFQNNGVVDDSQLPKDRFSAERLKGVDSTLKIQPAKLEDSAVYLCASRYPGRYNEQFFGPGTRLTVL.

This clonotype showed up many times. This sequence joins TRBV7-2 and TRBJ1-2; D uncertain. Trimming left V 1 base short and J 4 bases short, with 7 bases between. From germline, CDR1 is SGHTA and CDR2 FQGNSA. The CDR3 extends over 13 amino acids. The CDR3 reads CASSLDGTYGYTF. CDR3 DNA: TGTGCCAGCAGCTTAGACGGCACCTATGGCTACACCTTC.

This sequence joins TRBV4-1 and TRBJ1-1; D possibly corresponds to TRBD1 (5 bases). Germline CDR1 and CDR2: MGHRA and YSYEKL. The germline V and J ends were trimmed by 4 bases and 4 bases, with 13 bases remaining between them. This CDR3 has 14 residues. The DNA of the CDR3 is TGCGCCAGCAGCCCTACCTGGGGGAGCACTGAAGCTTTCTTT. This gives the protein CASSPTWGSTEAFF.

The CDR3 loop reads CASSFAWTGESYNEQFF. Here the CDR3 DNA reads TGCGCCAGCAGTTTTGCATGGACAGGAGAGTCCTACAATGAGCAGTTCTTC. The chain is built from TRBV5-1 and TRBJ2-1; 7 bases match TRBD1. With V trimmed by 5 bases and J by 1 base, 12 bases remained unmatched. CDR1 is SGHRS, CDR2 YFSETQ, per germline. The length of the CDR3 is 17 residues. Looking up the rest from reference TRBV5-1 and TRBJ2-1 gives the full variable domain: KAGVTQTPRYLIKTRGQQVTLSCSPISGHRSVSWYQQTPGQGLQFLFEYFSETQRNKGNFPGRFSGRQFSNSRSEMNVSTLELGDSALYLCASSFAWTGESYNEQFFGPGTRLTVL.

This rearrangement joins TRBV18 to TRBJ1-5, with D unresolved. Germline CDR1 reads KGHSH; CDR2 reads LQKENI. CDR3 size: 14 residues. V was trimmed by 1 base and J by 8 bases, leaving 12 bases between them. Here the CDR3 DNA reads TGTGCCAGCTCACCACAAAGGAGTCCGGAGCCCCAGCATTTT. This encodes CASSPQRSPEPQHF. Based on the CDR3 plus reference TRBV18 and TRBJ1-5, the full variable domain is NAGVMQNPRHLVRRRGQEARLRCSPMKGHSHVYWYRQLPEEGLKFMVYLQKENIIDESGMPKERFSAEFPKEGPSILRIQQVVRGDSAAYFCASSPQRSPEPQHFGDGTRLSIL.

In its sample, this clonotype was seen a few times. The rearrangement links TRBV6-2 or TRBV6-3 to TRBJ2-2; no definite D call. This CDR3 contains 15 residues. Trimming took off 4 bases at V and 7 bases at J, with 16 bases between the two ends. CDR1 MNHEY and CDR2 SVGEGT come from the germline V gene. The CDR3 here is CASSWHSLPDGELFF. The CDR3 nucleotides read TGTGCCAGCAGTTGGCATAGCCTTCCTGACGGGGAGCTGTTTTTT.

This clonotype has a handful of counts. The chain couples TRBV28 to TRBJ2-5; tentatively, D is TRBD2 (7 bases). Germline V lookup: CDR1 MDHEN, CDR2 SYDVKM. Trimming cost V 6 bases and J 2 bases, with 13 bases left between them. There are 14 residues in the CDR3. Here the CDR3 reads CASSRGGAQETQYF. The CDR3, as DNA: TGTGCCAGCAGCCGAGGGGGGGCTCAAGAGACCCAGTACTTC.

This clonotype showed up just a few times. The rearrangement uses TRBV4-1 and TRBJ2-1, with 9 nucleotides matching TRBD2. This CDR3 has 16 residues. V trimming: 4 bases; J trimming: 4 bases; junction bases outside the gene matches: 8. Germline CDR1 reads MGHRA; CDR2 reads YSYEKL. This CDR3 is CASSPAGRGGYNEQFF. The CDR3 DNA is TGCGCCAGCAGCCCCGCCGGGCGGGGGGGATACAATGAGCAGTTCTTC.

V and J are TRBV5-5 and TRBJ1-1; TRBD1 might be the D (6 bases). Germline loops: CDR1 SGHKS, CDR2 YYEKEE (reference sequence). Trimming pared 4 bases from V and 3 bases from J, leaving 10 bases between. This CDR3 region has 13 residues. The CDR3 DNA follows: TGTGCCAGCAGCGTGGACAGTTACACTGAAGCTTTCTTT. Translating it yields CASSVDSYTEAFF.

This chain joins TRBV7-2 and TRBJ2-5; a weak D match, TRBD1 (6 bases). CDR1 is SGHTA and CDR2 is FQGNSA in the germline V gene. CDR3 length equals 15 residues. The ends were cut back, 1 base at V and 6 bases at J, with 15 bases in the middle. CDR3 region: CASSLVAGAKKTQYF. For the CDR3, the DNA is TGTGCCAGCAGCTTAGTGGCAGGGGCCAAAAAGACCCAGTACTTC.

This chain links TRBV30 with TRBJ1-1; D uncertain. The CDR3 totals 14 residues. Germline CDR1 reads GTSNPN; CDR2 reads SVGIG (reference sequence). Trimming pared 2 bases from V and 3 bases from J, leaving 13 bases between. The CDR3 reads CAWSRRTKDTEAFF. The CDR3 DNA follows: TGTGCCTGGAGTAGGCGGACTAAGGACACTGAAGCTTTCTTT.

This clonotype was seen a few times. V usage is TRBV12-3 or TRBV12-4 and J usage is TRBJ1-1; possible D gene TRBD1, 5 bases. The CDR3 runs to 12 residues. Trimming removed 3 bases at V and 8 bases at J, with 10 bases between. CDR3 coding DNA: TGTGCCAGCAGTTTCAGGCAGGGAGAAGCTTTCTTT. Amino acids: CASSFRQGEAFF.

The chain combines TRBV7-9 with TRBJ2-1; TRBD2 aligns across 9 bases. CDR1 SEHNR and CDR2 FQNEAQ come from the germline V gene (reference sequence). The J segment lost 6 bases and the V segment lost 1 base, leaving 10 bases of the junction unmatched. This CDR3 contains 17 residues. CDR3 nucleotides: TGTGCCAGCAGCTTAGGTTGGGGTCTAGCGGGAATCAATGAGCAGTTCTTC. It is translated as CASSLGWGLAGINEQFF.

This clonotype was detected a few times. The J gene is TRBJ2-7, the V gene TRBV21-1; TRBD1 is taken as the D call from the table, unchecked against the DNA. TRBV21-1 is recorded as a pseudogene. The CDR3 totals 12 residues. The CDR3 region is CASTRSGREQYF. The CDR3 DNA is TGTGCCAGTACCCGATCGGGGCGGGAGCAGTACTTC.

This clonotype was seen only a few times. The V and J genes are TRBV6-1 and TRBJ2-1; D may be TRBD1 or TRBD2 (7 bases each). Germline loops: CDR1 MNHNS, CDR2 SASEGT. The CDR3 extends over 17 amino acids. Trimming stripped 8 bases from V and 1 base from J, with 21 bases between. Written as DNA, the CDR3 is TGTGCCAGCTCGGGGGGACAGCTAAGCTCTTCCTACAATGAGCAGTTCTTC. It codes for CASSGGQLSSSYNEQFF.

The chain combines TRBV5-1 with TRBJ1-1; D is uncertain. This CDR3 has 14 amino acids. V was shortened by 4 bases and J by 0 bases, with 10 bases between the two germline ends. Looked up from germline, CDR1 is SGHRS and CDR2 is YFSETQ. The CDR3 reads CASSTDGMNTEAFF. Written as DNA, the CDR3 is TGCGCCAGCAGCACGGACGGGATGAACACTGAAGCTTTCTTT.

The DNA of the CDR3 is TGTGCCACCAGTGATTTCGGGACAGGGGACGCAACTAATGAAAAACTGTTTTTT. Its protein is CATSDFGTGDATNEKLFF. V is TRBV24-1 and J is TRBJ1-4; TRBD1 agrees at 10 bases. This CDR3 has 18 residues. Germline assignment: CDR1 KGHDR and CDR2 SFDVKD. V shed 1 base, J shed 0 bases, and the junction held 4 bases outside the gene matches.

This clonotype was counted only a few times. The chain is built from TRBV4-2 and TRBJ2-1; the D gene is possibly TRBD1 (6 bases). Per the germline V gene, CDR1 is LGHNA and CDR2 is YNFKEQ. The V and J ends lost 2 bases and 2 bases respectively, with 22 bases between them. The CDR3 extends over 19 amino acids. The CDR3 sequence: CASSQIVDSKLPPYNEQFF. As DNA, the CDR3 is TGTGCCAGCAGCCAAATAGTGGACAGCAAGTTACCTCCCTACAATGAGCAGTTCTTC.

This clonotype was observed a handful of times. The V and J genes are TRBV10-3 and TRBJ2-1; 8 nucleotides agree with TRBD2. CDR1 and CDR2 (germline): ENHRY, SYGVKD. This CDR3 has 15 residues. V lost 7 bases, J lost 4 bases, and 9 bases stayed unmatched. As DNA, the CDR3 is TGTGCCATCACCGGGGAGCTAGCGGGTTACAATGAGCAGTTCTTC. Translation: CAITGELAGYNEQFF.

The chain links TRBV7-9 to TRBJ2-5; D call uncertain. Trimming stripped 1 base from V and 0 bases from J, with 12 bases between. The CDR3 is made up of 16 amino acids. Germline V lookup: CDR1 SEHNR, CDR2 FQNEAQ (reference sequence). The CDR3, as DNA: TGTGCCAGCAGCTTAGGAACTCTTCAGTACCAAGAGACCCAGTACTTC. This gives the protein CASSLGTLQYQETQYF.

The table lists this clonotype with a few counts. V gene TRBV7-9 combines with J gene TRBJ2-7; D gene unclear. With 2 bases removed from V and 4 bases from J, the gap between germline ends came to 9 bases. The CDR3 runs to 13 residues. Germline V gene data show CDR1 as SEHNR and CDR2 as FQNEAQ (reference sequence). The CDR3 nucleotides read TGTGCCAGCAGCTTAAATCCGGGTTACGAGCAGTACTTC. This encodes CASSLNPGYEQYF.